Below, 25 T cell receptor beta chains from the same sample are listed, as sequenced in a study of cytomegalovirus exposure and HLA in healthy donors. The study ran its PCR with 60 Vbeta and 13 Jbeta primers. The repertoire was sequenced with immunoSEQ multiplex PCR; TCRdb's copy has only in-frame clones and lacks some. The sample lists tens of thousands of clones, roughly 70% occurring once. Sequenced input: PBMCs. The receptors were gathered from a man in his fifties or sixties in good health and CMV-seronegative.

Notes on this clone: An end of the junction differs from the germline gene, which may be a read error. This sample also contains other DNA sequences that code for the same CDR3. This chain links TRBV7-9 with TRBJ2-7; 10 nucleotides agree with TRBD1. This CDR3 is 15 amino acids long. The germline gives CDR1 SEHNR, CDR2 FQNEAQ (reference sequence). In nucleotides, the CDR3 is TGTTCCAGCAGCTTATCCGGGACAGGGGCGGTCGAGCAGTACTTC. Residues: CSSSLSGTGAVEQYF. Full variable domain (remainder filled in from reference TRBV7-9 and TRBJ2-7): DTGVSQNPRHKITKRGQNVTFRCDPISEHNRLYWYRQTLGQGPEFLTYFQNEAQLEKSRLLSDRFSAERPKGSFSTLEIQRTEQGDSAMYLCSSSLSGTGAVEQYFGPGTRLTVT.

V and J are TRBV30 and TRBJ2-5, with D unclear. TRBJ2-7 explains the end of the DNA better; the J call may be wrong. Per germline, CDR1 GTSNPN and CDR2 SVGIG (reference sequence). The CDR3 is 11 residues long. The CDR3 loop reads CAWLTSYEQYF. The CDR3 DNA is TGTGCCTGGCTCACTTCCTACGAGCAGTACTTC.

This clone has a handful of counts. The chain recombines TRBV6-4 with TRBJ2-1; 7 positions match TRBD1. CDR3 length: 15 residues. The junction had 11 bases not matched to a gene; V was cut back by 6 bases and J by 6 bases. CDR1 is MRHNA and CDR2 is SNTAGT in the germline V gene. The CDR3 nucleotides read TGTGCCAGCAGCGATAGGGGGCAAGAAGGCAATGAGCAGTTCTTC. It encodes CASSDRGQEGNEQFF.

CDR3 DNA: TGTGCCAGCAGTGCTGACAGCCTGAATCAGCCCCAGCATTTT. The encoded protein is CASSADSLNQPQHF. This chain links TRBV6-5 with TRBJ1-5; perhaps TRBD1 as D (5 bases). The V end was cut by 5 bases, the J end by 4 bases, with 12 bases between. Germline lookup yields CDR1 MNHEY and CDR2 SVGAGI. The CDR3 length is 14 residues.

The rearrangement uses TRBV5-1 and TRBJ2-3; TRBD2 agrees at 9 bases. The CDR3 extends over 15 amino acids. Germline CDR1 is SGHRS and CDR2 is YFSETQ. Germline trimming cut 3 bases from V and 6 bases from J; bases unmatched to any gene: 8. The CDR3 loop reads CASSWGTSSPDTQYF. CDR3 in DNA: TGCGCCAGCAGCTGGGGGACTAGCAGTCCGGATACGCAGTATTTT.

This rearrangement joins TRBV7-6 to TRBJ2-7; tentatively, D is TRBD1 (6 bases). The CDR3 totals 12 residues. Germline-derived CDR1 and CDR2 are SGHVS and FNYEAQ. V lost 0 bases to trimming and J lost 7 bases, with 7 bases between them. CDR3 sequence: CASSLARGEQYF. In DNA, the CDR3 is TGTGCCAGCAGCTTAGCGAGGGGGGAGCAGTACTTC.

V is TRBV11-1 and J is TRBJ1-6; 12 bases are a match to TRBD1. This CDR3 spans 15 amino acids. V shed 5 bases and J 9 bases; nucleotides not matched to a gene: 5. The germline CDR1 and CDR2 sequences are SGHAT and FQDESV (reference sequence). The CDR3 coding sequence is TGTGCCAGCAGCCGGGACAGGGGGCGCGGTTCACCCCTCCACTTT. Its protein product is CASSRDRGRGSPLHF.

This clone occurred a few times. This chain links TRBV18 with TRBJ1-2, with 8 bases fitting TRBD1. This CDR3 spans 17 amino acids. Germline V gives CDR1 KGHSH, CDR2 LQKENI. The V and J ends lost 1 base and 3 bases, in that order; junction bases with no gene match: 10. The DNA of the CDR3 is TGTGCCAGCTCACCACTTGGACAGGGCTCTATGGACTATGGCTACACCTTC. It encodes CASSPLGQGSMDYGYTF. Complete variable domain (other parts from reference TRBV18 and TRBJ1-2): NAGVMQNPRHLVRRRGQEARLRCSPMKGHSHVYWYRQLPEEGLKFMVYLQKENIIDESGMPKERFSAEFPKEGPSILRIQQVVRGDSAAYFCASSPLGQGSMDYGYTFGSGTRLTVV.

The sample holds one count of this clone. The chain recombines TRBV11-1 with TRBJ2-3; 8 positions agree with TRBD2. The CDR3 length is 16 residues. CDR1 SGHAT and CDR2 FQDESV come from the germline V gene (reference sequence). Trimming took 1 base from V and 4 from J; bases not matched to a gene: 7. The CDR3 region has the DNA TGTGCCAGCAGCTTAGTCCAGCGGGGGCTGGCAGATACGCAGTATTTT. Its translation is CASSLVQRGLADTQYF.

V and J are TRBV10-1 and TRBJ1-6; weak D call: TRBD1 (6 bases). Trimming left V 4 bases short and J 5 bases short, with 18 bases between. The germline V gene has CDR1 WNHNN and CDR2 SYGVQD (reference sequence). CDR3 length equals 17 residues. The CDR3 nucleotides read TGCGCCAGCAGTGGGGACACCCACAGACCTAATAATTCACCCCTCCACTTT. It codes for CASSGDTHRPNNSPLHF.

The V and J genes are TRBV30 and TRBJ1-2; 9 bases map to TRBD1. V lost 2 bases and J lost 8; bases outside the gene matches: 3. CDR3 size: 12 residues. Germline CDR1 is GTSNPN and CDR2 is SVGIG (reference sequence). Here the CDR3 DNA reads TGTGCCTGGAGTAGGGGACAGGGAGGCTACACCTTC. This encodes CAWSRGQGGYTF.

The V gene is TRBV6-5, the J gene TRBJ1-3, with TRBD1 matching 10 bases. After removal of 2 bases from V and 7 bases from J, the junction contained 5 bases not matched to a gene. The CDR3 has 15 amino acids. Germline assignment: CDR1 MNHEY and CDR2 SVGAGI. CDR3 sequence (DNA): TGTGCCAGCAGTTACCAGGGACAGGGGAGGAACACCATATATTTT. Translation: CASSYQGQGRNTIYF.

The V gene is TRBV9, the J gene TRBJ1-2, with a tentative D call TRBD1 (5 bases). This CDR3 is built from 13 residues. Germline loops: CDR1 SGDLS, CDR2 YYNGEE. Between the trimmed V and J ends, which lost 5 bases and 3 bases, there was a span of 11 bases. The CDR3 protein is CASRGGEDYGYTF. The CDR3 bases are TGTGCCAGCAGGGGGGGGGAGGACTATGGCTACACCTTC.

This chain connects TRBV5-6 to TRBJ2-7; D is unresolved. The CDR3 totals 14 residues. Trimming shortened V by 4 bases and J by 0 bases, and 11 bases separated the two germline ends. Per the germline V gene, CDR1 is SGHDT and CDR2 is YYEEEE. DNA of the CDR3: TGTGCCAGCAGCGCCTCACATCTCTCCTACGAGCAGTACTTC. Its translation: CASSASHLSYEQYF.

The rearrangement joins TRBV13 to TRBJ2-7; a weak D match, TRBD1 (5 bases). CDR1 and CDR2 (germline): PRHDT, FYEKMQ (reference sequence). This CDR3 spans 14 amino acids. V was cut by 2 bases and J by 0 bases, with 8 bases left in between. Written as DNA, the CDR3 is TGTGCCAGCAGCTTACACAGGAGCTCCTACGAGCAGTACTTC. It translates to CASSLHRSSYEQYF.

The V call is TRBV5-1, the J call TRBJ2-3; no reliable D call. In germline, CDR1 is SGHRS, CDR2 YFSETQ. The V end was cut by 4 bases, the J end by 5 bases, with 5 bases between. The length of the CDR3 is 11 residues. Written as DNA, the CDR3 is TGCGCCAGCAGCCGTTTAGATACGCAGTATTTT. It translates to CASSRLDTQYF.

The sample holds a few counts of this clone. The rearrangement joins TRBV18 to TRBJ2-1; TRBD2 matches at 9 bases. V trimming: 4 bases; J trimming: 4 bases; junction bases outside the gene matches: 17. This CDR3 contains 19 residues. Germline V CDR1 and CDR2: KGHSH, LQKENI. CDR3 nucleotide sequence: TGTGCCAGCTCACTTCTCGGCCAGCGGGGGGCCATAGGGTACAATGAGCAGTTCTTC. This encodes CASSLLGQRGAIGYNEQFF.

The V and J genes are TRBV19 and TRBJ2-3; the match to TRBD2 covers 7 bases. CDR3 size: 18 residues. Germline CDR1 is LNHDA and CDR2 is SQIVND (reference sequence). Trimming removed 3 bases from V and 5 bases from J; junction bases left unmatched: 17. The CDR3 protein is CASSISPRASGVGDTQYF. CDR3 nucleotides: TGTGCCAGTAGTATCAGTCCTCGAGCGAGCGGGGTAGGAGATACGCAGTATTTT.

The chain combines TRBV15 with TRBJ1-2, with unresolved D. The germline V gene has CDR1 LNHNV and CDR2 YYDKDF (reference sequence). This CDR3 spans 13 amino acids. The V end was cut by 3 bases, the J end by 3 bases, with 8 bases between. The CDR3 bases are TGTGCCACCAGCAGGACAACGTACTATGGCTACACCTTC. Translation gives CATSRTTYYGYTF.

This clone was seen a handful of times. The chain employs TRBV14 and TRBJ2-3; TRBD2 is a possible D gene (6 bases). The CDR3 length is 19 residues. Germline CDR1 is SGHDN and CDR2 is FVKESK. V gave up 3 bases and J gave up 0 bases, with 22 bases separating them. Here the CDR3 DNA reads TGTGCCAGCAGCCAGATGAAGGGCGGGGAGCTACCTAGCACAGATACGCAGTATTTT. As protein: CASSQMKGGELPSTDTQYF.

The chain links TRBV7-9 to TRBJ2-7; D perhaps matches TRBD1 (6 bases). Germline CDR1 reads SEHNR; CDR2 reads FQNEAQ (reference sequence). V was shortened by 2 bases and J by 5 bases, with 13 bases between the two germline ends. The CDR3 runs to 14 residues. This CDR3 reads CASSLQGLRDEQYF. CDR3 coding DNA: TGTGCCAGCAGCTTACAGGGGTTACGGGACGAGCAGTACTTC. Looking up the rest from reference TRBV7-9 and TRBJ2-7 gives the full variable domain: DTGVSQNPRHKITKRGQNVTFRCDPISEHNRLYWYRQTLGQGPEFLTYFQNEAQLEKSRLLSDRFSAERPKGSFSTLEIQRTEQGDSAMYLCASSLQGLRDEQYFGPGTRLTVT.

The chain links TRBV7-8 to TRBJ2-7; D perhaps matches TRBD1 (6 bases). The length of the CDR3 is 13 residues. Trimming shortened V by 3 bases and J by 7 bases, and 13 bases separated the two germline ends. Germline CDR1 is SGHVS and CDR2 is FQNEAQ. The CDR3 coding sequence is TGTGCCAGCAGCTTTGACAGGCTAGGGGAGCAGTACTTC. The encoded protein is CASSFDRLGEQYF.

A single count supports this clone. This chain links TRBV7-3 with TRBJ2-6, with 7 bases lining up with TRBD1. Germline CDR1 is SGHTA and CDR2 is FQGTGA. CDR3 size: 18 residues. Unmatched junction bases numbered 5, after V lost 0 bases and J lost 0 bases. In nucleotides, the CDR3 is TGTGCCAGCAGCTTAACTACAGGGGACCTCTCTGGGGCCAACGTCCTGACTTTC. It codes for CASSLTTGDLSGANVLTF.

This clone appeared a single time. The CDR3 spells CASSQNSPDRLIIRNEQFF. The DNA for the CDR3 is TGTGCCAGCAGCCAAAATAGCCCGGACAGGCTTATTATCCGTAATGAGCAGTTCTTC. The rearrangement joins TRBV14 to TRBJ2-1; 7 bases line up with TRBD1. J was trimmed by 7 bases and V by 2 bases; bases with no gene match: 20. The length of the CDR3 is 19 residues. Germline V gives CDR1 SGHDN, CDR2 FVKESK.

The rearrangement links TRBV6-6 to TRBJ1-2, with 9 bases fitting TRBD1. The CDR3 has 14 residues. J was trimmed by 6 bases and V by 2 bases; bases with no gene match: 4. Germline CDR1 and CDR2: MNHNY and SVGAGI (reference sequence). In nucleotides, the CDR3 is TGTGCCAGCAGTTACAACGGACAGGGGAATGGCTACACCTTC. The encoded protein is CASSYNGQGNGYTF.